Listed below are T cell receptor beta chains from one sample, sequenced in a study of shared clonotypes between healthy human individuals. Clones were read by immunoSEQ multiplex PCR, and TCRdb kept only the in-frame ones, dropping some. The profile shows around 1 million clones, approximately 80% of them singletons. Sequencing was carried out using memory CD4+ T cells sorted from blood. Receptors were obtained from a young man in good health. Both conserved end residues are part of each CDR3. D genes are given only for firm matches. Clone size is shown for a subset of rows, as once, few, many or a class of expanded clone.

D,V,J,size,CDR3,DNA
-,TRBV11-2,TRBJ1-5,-,CASSLGLNQPQHF,TGTGCCAGCAGCTTAGGGCTCAATCAGCCCCAGCATTTT
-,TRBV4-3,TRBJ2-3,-,CASSQDVGGSADTQYF,TGCGCCAGCAGCCAAGACGTCGGGGGAAGCGCAGATACGCAGTATTTT
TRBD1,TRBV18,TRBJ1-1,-,CASSNGQGMNTEAFF,TGTGCCAGCTCGAACGGACAGGGGATGAACACTGAAGCTTTCTTT
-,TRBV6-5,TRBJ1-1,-,CASRDRTRGTEAFF,TGTGCCAGCAGGGACAGAACCCGGGGGACTGAAGCTTTCTTT
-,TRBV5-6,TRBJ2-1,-,CASSLFFGGTFNEQFF,TGTGCCAGCAGTCTCTTCTTCGGGGGCACCTTCAATGAGCAGTTCTTC
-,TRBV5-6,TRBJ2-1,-,CASVSRGRKLDNEQFF,TGTGCCTCCGTTTCCCGGGGGCGAAAATTGGACAATGAGCAGTTCTTC
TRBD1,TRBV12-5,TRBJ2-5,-,CASGTTGQETQYF,TGTGCTAGTGGTACGACAGGGCAAGAGACCCAGTACTTC
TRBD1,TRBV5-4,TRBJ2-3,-,CASSTTGVVDTQYF,TGTGCCAGCAGCACGACAGGGGTGGTAGATACGCAGTATTTT
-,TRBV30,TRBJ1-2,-,CAWSSTKTTNGYTF,TGTGCCTGGAGTTCGACCAAGACTACTAATGGCTACACCTTC
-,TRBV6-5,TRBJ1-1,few,CASSYLRGTEAFF,TGTGCCAGCAGTTACCTCCGGGGCACTGAAGCTTTCTTT
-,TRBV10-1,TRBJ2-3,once,CASSESMGGTQYF,TGCGCCAGCAGTGAGTCGATGGGAGGTACGCAGTATTTT
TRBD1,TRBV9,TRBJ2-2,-,CASSYGQALNTGELFF,TGTGCCAGCAGTTATGGACAGGCCTTGAACACCGGGGAGCTGTTTTTT
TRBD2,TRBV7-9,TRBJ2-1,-,CASTQGGLAGGNEQFF,TGTGCCAGCACCCAAGGGGGCCTAGCGGGAGGGAATGAGCAGTTCTTC
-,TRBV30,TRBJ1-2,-,CAWSIGGRANYGYTF,TGTGCCTGGAGTATTGGGGGCCGAGCTAACTATGGCTACACCTTC
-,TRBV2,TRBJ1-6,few,CASSIIRDESPLHF,TGTGCCAGCAGCATCATCCGGGATGAATCACCCCTCCACTTT
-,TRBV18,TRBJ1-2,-,CASSPRKSWDSGGYGYTF,TGTGCCAGCTCACCAAGAAAATCATGGGATTCGGGGGGCTATGGCTACACCTTC
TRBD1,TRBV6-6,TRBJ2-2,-,CASSGTATGELFF,TGTGCCAGCAGTGGGACAGCAACCGGGGAGCTGTTTTTT
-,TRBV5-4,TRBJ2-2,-,CASRTAVNTGELFF,TGTGCCAGCAGGACAGCGGTAAACACCGGGGAGCTGTTTTTT
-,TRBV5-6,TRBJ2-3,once,CASSLTGDTQYF,TGTGCCAGCAGCCTGACTGGGGATACGCAGTATTTT
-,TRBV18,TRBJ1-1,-,CASSPTLQVMNTEAFF,TGTGCCAGCTCACCAACCCTCCAGGTGATGAACACTGAAGCTTTCTTT
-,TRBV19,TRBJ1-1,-,CASSPDPAENTEAFF,TGTGCCAGTAGTCCCGACCCCGCGGAGAACACTGAAGCTTTCTTT
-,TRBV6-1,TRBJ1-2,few,CASSVNRGGYRNGYTF,TGTGCCAGCAGTGTCAATCGGGGGGGCTATCGGAATGGCTACACCTTC
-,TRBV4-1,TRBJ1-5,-,CASSQVPGGPRGPQHF,TGCGCCAGCAGCCAAGTCCCTGGCGGGCCCCGAGGGCCCCAGCATTTT
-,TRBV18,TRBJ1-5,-,CASSPLLGLQPQHF,TGTGCCAGCTCACCACTTCTAGGGCTCCAGCCCCAGCATTTT
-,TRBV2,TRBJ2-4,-,CASSERGHRDIQYF,TGTGCCAGCAGTGAACGGGGCCATAGGGACATTCAGTACTTC
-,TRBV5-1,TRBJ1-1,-,CASSFRVSTEAFF,TGCGCCAGCAGCTTTAGGGTCAGCACTGAAGCTTTCTTT
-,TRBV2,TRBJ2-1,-,CASNPYNEQFF,TGTGCCAGCAACCCCTACAATGAGCAGTTCTTC
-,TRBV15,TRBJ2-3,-,CATSRDWEGTDTQYF,TGTGCCACCAGCAGAGATTGGGAGGGCACAGATACGCAGTATTTT
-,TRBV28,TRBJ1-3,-,CASSLTGAGNTIYF,TGTGCCAGCAGTTTAACGGGTGCCGGAAACACCATATATTTT
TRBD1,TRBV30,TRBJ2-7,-,CAWRDRDYEQYF,TGTGCCTGGAGGGACAGGGACTACGAGCAGTACTTC
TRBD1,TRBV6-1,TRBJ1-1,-,CASTLGQGGRTEAFF,TGTGCCAGCACCCTGGGACAGGGGGGAAGAACTGAAGCTTTCTTT
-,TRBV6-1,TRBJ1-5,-,CASSEPNQPQHF,TGTGCCAGCAGCGAGCCCAATCAGCCCCAGCATTTT
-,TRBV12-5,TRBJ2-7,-,CASGLVGQEYEQYF,TGTGCTAGTGGTTTGGTGGGGCAGGAGTACGAGCAGTACTTC
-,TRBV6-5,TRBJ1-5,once,CASSYVGQPQHF,TGTGCCAGCAGTTACGTGGGTCAGCCCCAGCATTTT
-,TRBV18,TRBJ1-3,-,CASSDFSSGNTIYF,TGTGCCAGCTCAGACTTCAGCTCTGGAAACACCATATATTTT
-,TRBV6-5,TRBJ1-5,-,CASQGPNQPQHF,TGTGCCAGTCAGGGTCCGAATCAGCCCCAGCATTTT